Reported below is one T cell receptor (beta chain). This clone came up a few times. The target of this receptor is not known. No much larger clone exists at a distance of one base, and base qualities are not known. The entry originates in a study of beta chain features in type 1 diabetes (dated by TCRdb to 2017 to 2018). The study in broad terms: Mean age, gender distribution, total cell number and subset yield did not differ between patients and healthy donors. A total of around 110,000,000 sorted cells were examined across all samples, and RNA yield correlated strongly with the number of cells per subset. Naive and central memory subsets were obtained from all 30 or so donors, but regulatory and stem cell-like memory subsets were isolated from only 8 patients and roughly eight healthy donors. In the study, TCRB repertoires of sorted circulating CD4+ T cell subsets from recently diagnosed type 1 diabetes patients were compared with those of matched healthy donors. General study outcomes and caveats: Shorter templates might have been favored by PCR, but patient and control samples were amplified and corrected together, so both groups would have been affected equally by any skew. Because cDNA was sequenced instead of genomic DNA, highly expressing activated cells could be over-represented, though the groups showed no difference in activation or CD3 levels. Because small numbers of individuals were included in the HLA sub-analyses, any influence of HLA type on TCRB rearrangement was left unresolved. Type 1 diabetes patients showed a moderate but significant shortening of TCRB CDR3 length in all four CD4+ subsets. Patients with type 1 diabetes made fewer insertions and deleted more nucleotides at VDJ recombination sites, implying thymic rearrangement abnormalities. Naive, central memory and regulatory TCRB repertoires appeared more similar among patients than among healthy donors.

V and J are truncated by 0 bases and 3 bases respectively, leaving an intervening sequence of 7 bases. In the germline V gene, CDR1 corresponds to LGHNA and CDR2 to YSLEER. There are 14 amino acids in the CDR3, from cysteine to phenylalanine inclusive. Of all the DNA, just the CDR3 is kept, 42 bases in frame from base 1. A single peripheral blood draw of approximately 110 mL on average was collected from each donor into heparinised tubes. A BD FACSAria II and a panel including CD45RO, CCR7, CD25, CD127, CD95 and CD27 were used to sort naive, central memory, regulatory and stem cell-like memory CD4+ T cells. A purity above 95% was achieved for all sorted populations. Right away, PBMCs were isolated by Lymphoprep density gradient centrifugation and were stained directly, with no culture step. Samples were stained and sorted in pairs, with one healthy donor and one patient per experiment, so that batch effects were minimized.

The entire amount of isolated RNA was reverse transcribed using the High Capacity cDNA Reverse Transcription Kit, so the sequenced TCRB transcripts were expressed ones. Deep immunoSEQ sequencing was applied to naive, central memory and regulatory T cell samples, giving an average of roughly 3.5 million total reads per sample. After sorted cells were lysed in RLT buffer, RNA was extracted with DNase-treated RNeasy Micro or Mini kits, with the choice depending on cell number. To prevent cross-contamination, every cell subset was processed on its own, while patient and healthy donor samples were processed together. TCRB sequences were amplified from cDNA with the immunoSEQ multiplex PCR, producing 87-bp fragments spanning the CDR3 region. Sequencing of the amplicons was performed on the Illumina HiSeq platform. The source study handled its data this way. Synthetic template baselines were used to correct PCR bias computationally, reads within Hamming distance 2 were collapsed, and singletons that could not be merged were discarded. By aligning reads against IMGT, V, D and J genes, CDR3 length, and insertions or deletions at six rearrangement sites were assigned. Within each subset, clonotype counts were normalized to sorted cell number, after which true diversity and Gini coefficients were computed with the tcR R package. Repertoire sharing was quantified using the overlap coefficient calculated on TCRB nucleotide sequences. Entries here come from immuneACCESS through TCRdb and include only in-frame sequences with V and J called. Some clones fail to appear in such tables; in the studies checked, an unresolved V gene covers under half of the shortfall, and the cause of the remainder is unknown. The DNA gave D and trimming, while V, J and clone size come from that table. Here the sample has some 250,000 clones; around 26% occur a single time. The biggest ten clones account for 4% of the sample.

This clonotype was obtained from a man under 40 in good health. The material sequenced was central memory CD4+ T cells from blood. The chain couples TRBV4-3 to TRBJ2-3; the D gene assignment is ambiguous. The DNA reads TGCGCCAGCAGCCAAGATAGGGTGACAGATACGCAGTATTTT. It translates as CASSQDRVTDTQYF.